This TCR beta chain was captured in a study of T-cell reconstitution after alpha-beta-depleted transplantation in children. Study-level results: Hyperexpanded clones declined; after one year, newly produced T cells mostly supplied diversity. Approximately two months post-transplant, alpha-beta T cells reportedly originated from several hundred expanded graft clones. Surviving recipient T cells and intrathymic progenitors accounted for some patients' high TCRbeta diversity at day 60.

This clonotype was counted ten times or more. Its specificity is unknown. For TCRbeta, the library was prepared with unique molecular identifiers. TCRdb reanalysed the PCR reads using MiXCR and keeps one entry per CDR3 protein. This sample has 600,000 to 700,000 distinct CDR3 sequences, with around 13% found just once. The CDR3 is 15 amino acids. Germline assignment: CDR1 MDHEN and CDR2 SYDVKM. Trimming removed 7 bases at V and 1 base at J, with 16 bases between. The sequence came from a girl aged 2-10 years with congenital amegakaryocytic thrombocytopenia, due to receive a stem cell transplant. The chain carries TRBV28 and TRBJ2-5, with unresolved D. The sequenced sample was PBMCs, obtained before TCRalphabeta/CD19-depleted stem cell transplant. This CDR3 is CASNEARQAQETQYF. The CDR3 DNA reads as TGTGCCAGCAATGAAGCACGACAAGCCCAAGAGACCCAGTACTTC.